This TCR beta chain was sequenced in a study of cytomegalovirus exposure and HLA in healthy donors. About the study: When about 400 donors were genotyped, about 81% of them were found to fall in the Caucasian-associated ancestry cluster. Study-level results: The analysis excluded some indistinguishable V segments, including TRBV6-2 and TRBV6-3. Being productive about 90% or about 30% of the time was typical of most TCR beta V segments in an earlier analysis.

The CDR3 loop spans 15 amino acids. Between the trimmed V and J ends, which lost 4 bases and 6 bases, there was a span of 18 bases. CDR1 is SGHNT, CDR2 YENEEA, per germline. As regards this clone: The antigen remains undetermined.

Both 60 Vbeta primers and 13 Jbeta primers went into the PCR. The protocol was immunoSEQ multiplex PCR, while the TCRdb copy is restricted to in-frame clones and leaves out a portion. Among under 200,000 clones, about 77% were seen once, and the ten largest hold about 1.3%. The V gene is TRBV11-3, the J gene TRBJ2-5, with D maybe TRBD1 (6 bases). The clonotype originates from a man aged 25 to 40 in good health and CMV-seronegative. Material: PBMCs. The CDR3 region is CASSSQGSRDQTQYF. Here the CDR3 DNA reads TGTGCCAGCAGCTCCCAGGGGTCTCGGGATCAGACCCAGTACTTC.